These 27 T cell receptor beta chains originate from one sample sequenced in a study of T cells in Graves' hyperthyroidism and ophthalmopathy. The source material, RNA transcripts, was used to amplify TCR beta CDR3 regions. TCR CDR3 regions were first amplified by RT-PCR with HTBI primers. MiXCR, run by TCRdb on the multiplex PCR reads, gives a single entry per CDR3 protein. The repertoire holds more than 450,000 distinct CDR3 sequences, with less than 15% as singletons. The sequencing sample was made of blood. The receptors come from a woman between 40 and 55 years old with Graves' hyperthyroidism.

This clonotype was seen a few times. Just one base apart from a much larger clone, this may be a read error. DNA for the CDR3: TGTGCCAGCAGTGCCAGCCGGGACGTCTACGAGCAGTACTTC. Translated, it gives CASSASRDVYEQYF. The rearrangement uses TRBV28 and TRBJ2-7; D possibly uses TRBD1 or TRBD2 (5 bases each). This CDR3 has 14 amino acids. CDR1 and CDR2 (germline): MDHEN, SYDVKM. Trimming stripped 5 bases from V and 3 bases from J, with 14 bases between.

This clonotype was seen only a few times. V gene TRBV10-1 combines with J gene TRBJ2-1; no firm D call. CDR3 size: 12 residues. Germline assignment: CDR1 WNHNN and CDR2 SYGVQD (reference sequence). V lost 5 bases and J lost 9, with 11 bases in between. The CDR3, as DNA: TGCGCCAGCAGTCATCTAGGTGGTGAGCAGTTCTTC. It codes for CASSHLGGEQFF.

The genes are TRBV12-3 or TRBV12-4 and TRBJ2-7; either TRBD1 or TRBD2 may fit D (5 bases each). V was clipped by 10 bases and J by 0 bases, with 13 bases between them. The CDR3 is made up of 13 amino acids. The CDR3 DNA sequence: TGTGCCACTAGGACCGGGACCTCCTACGAGCAGTACTTC. As protein: CATRTGTSYEQYF.

This clonotype was picked up many times. V usage is TRBV20-1 and J usage is TRBJ2-7; TRBD1 might be the D (7 bases). V gave up 1 base and J gave up 2 bases, with 12 bases separating them. This CDR3 region has 14 residues. Germline CDR1 and CDR2: DFQATT and SNEGSKA (reference sequence). The CDR3 coding sequence is TGCAGTGCTAGAGGGCGGGACAGAGCCTACGAGCAGTACTTC. Amino acid sequence: CSARGRDRAYEQYF.

Details on this clonotype: Being one base from a much bigger clone, this may be a read error. The chain joins TRBV3-1 to TRBJ2-7, with a weak D call TRBD1 (6 bases). Germline values: CDR1 LGHDT, CDR2 YNNKEL (reference sequence). CDR3 size: 17 residues. In nucleotides, the CDR3 is TGTGCCAGCAGCCAAGAAGGATCAGGGGATCTTGGTTACGAGCGGTACTTC. This codes for CASSQEGSGDLGYERYF.

This clonotype has only one observation. This sequence joins TRBV5-1 and TRBJ2-2, with D unclear. The germline V gene encodes CDR1 SGHRS and CDR2 YFSETQ. Trimming stripped 0 bases from V and 6 bases from J, with 12 bases between. There are 15 residues in the CDR3. CDR3 amino acids: CASSLAGFDSGELFF. CDR3 DNA sequence: TGCGCCAGCAGCTTGGCAGGTTTCGACTCCGGGGAGCTGTTTTTT. Full variable domain (outside the CDR3, taken from reference TRBV5-1 and TRBJ2-2): KAGVTQTPRYLIKTRGQQVTLSCSPISGHRSVSWYQQTPGQGLQFLFEYFSETQRNKGNFPGRFSGRQFSNSRSEMNVSTLELGDSALYLCASSLAGFDSGELFFGEGSRLTVL.

This clonotype was seen repeatedly, ten times or more. This chain links TRBV2 with TRBJ2-7; possible D gene TRBD2, 6 bases. The CDR3 spans 14 residues. The ends were cut back, 0 bases at V and 5 bases at J, with 11 bases in the middle. Germline CDR1 reads SNHLY; CDR2 reads FYNNEI. The CDR3 nucleotides are TGTGCCAGCAGTGAAGCTAGGAGGGCCGACGAGCAGTACTTC. It codes for CASSEARRADEQYF. The full variable domain, rest sourced from reference TRBV2 and TRBJ2-7, is EPEVTQTPSHQVTQMGQEVILRCVPISNHLYFYWYRQILGQKVEFLVSFYNNEISEKSEIFDDQFSVERPDGSNFTLKIRSTKLEDSAMYFCASSEARRADEQYFGPGTRLTVT.

This clonotype was picked up many times. This chain links TRBV3-1 with TRBJ1-5, with 9 bases identical to TRBD1. Losses at the gene ends were 4 bases for V and 6 bases for J; bases not matched to a gene: 4. Germline CDR1 is LGHDT and CDR2 is YNNKEL (reference sequence). This CDR3 is built from 14 residues. CDR3 protein: CASSRGTGLQPQHF. CDR3 DNA: TGTGCCAGCAGCCGAGGGACAGGGCTTCAGCCCCAGCATTTT. Drawing the rest from reference TRBV3-1 and TRBJ1-5, the complete variable domain is DTAVSQTPKYLVTQMGNDKSIKCEQNLGHDTMYWYKQDSKKFLKIMFSYNNKELIINETVPNRFSPKSPDKAHLNLHINSLELGDSAVYFCASSRGTGLQPQHFGDGTRLSIL.

This clonotype was recorded many times. This chain links TRBV27 with TRBJ2-3, with a weak D call TRBD1 (6 bases). The V end was cut by 5 bases, the J end by 5 bases, with 14 bases between. CDR3 length: 14 residues. The germline V gene has CDR1 MNHEY and CDR2 SMNVEV (reference sequence). The CDR3, as DNA: TGTGCCAGCAGTCCCCTAGGGGGTGGAGATACGCAGTATTTT. The encoded protein is CASSPLGGGDTQYF.

V is TRBV20-1 and J is TRBJ1-1; D call uncertain. V was clipped by 3 bases and J by 1 base, with 9 bases between them. Germline CDR1 DFQATT, CDR2 SNEGSKA (reference sequence). This CDR3 region has 13 residues. The CDR3 is CSASTLENTEAFF. The CDR3 coding sequence is TGCAGTGCTAGTACTTTGGAGAACACTGAAGCTTTCTTT.

This clonotype showed up just a few times. CDR3 sequence: CASSSDTNTGELFF. The DNA of the CDR3 is TGTGCCAGCAGCTCTGACACTAACACCGGGGAGCTGTTTTTT. The chain recombines TRBV7-9 with TRBJ2-2; D is unclear. The V end was cut by 4 bases, the J end by 2 bases, with 8 bases between. CDR1 is SEHNR and CDR2 is FQNEAQ in the germline V gene (reference sequence). The CDR3 runs 14 residues.

This clonotype was detected ten times or more. This chain links TRBV3-1 with TRBJ1-1; D gene uncertain. CDR1 and CDR2 from the germline V gene are LGHDT and YNNKEL (reference sequence). There are 14 residues in the CDR3. Trimming removed 1 base from V and 6 bases from J, with 12 bases in between. CDR3 sequence (DNA): TGTGCCAGCAGCCAAGCGGCGGCACAGTCTGAAGCTTTCTTT. Its protein product is CASSQAAAQSEAFF. The full variable domain, with the rest looked up from reference TRBV3-1 and TRBJ1-1, is DTAVSQTPKYLVTQMGNDKSIKCEQNLGHDTMYWYKQDSKKFLKIMFSYNNKELIINETVPNRFSPKSPDKAHLNLHINSLELGDSAVYFCASSQAAAQSEAFFGQGTRLTVV.

This clonotype was detected a few times. This chain joins TRBV12-3 or TRBV12-4 and TRBJ2-2, with D unresolved. The CDR3 covers 15 residues. The V end lost 8 bases, the J end lost 4 bases, and 17 bases lay between the germline ends. CDR3 DNA: TGTGCCAGCGGTGGGTCGGAGCATTCCACCGGGGAGCTGTTTTTT. It specifies CASGGSEHSTGELFF.

J is TRBJ2-2 and V is TRBV10-2, with TRBD1 as a possible D gene (5 bases). The CDR3 is 12 residues long. CDR1 and CDR2 (germline): WSHSY, SAAADI. V lost 6 bases and J 6 bases, leaving 8 bases between the germline ends. The CDR3 loop is CASRPGPGELFF. CDR3 DNA: TGCGCCAGCAGGCCAGGGCCCGGGGAGCTGTTTTTT.

The chain couples TRBV28 to TRBJ2-7; 7 nucleotides align to TRBD2. The germline gives CDR1 MDHEN, CDR2 SYDVKM. CDR3 length: 14 amino acids. The trim removed 6 bases at V and 5 bases at J, leaving 10 bases unmatched. The CDR3 region is CASSGGGSGNEQYF. The CDR3 bases are TGTGCCAGCAGCGGTGGCGGGAGTGGGAACGAGCAGTACTTC.

V usage is TRBV6-9 and J usage is TRBJ2-7, with D possibly TRBD1 on 6 matching bases. Deletions cut 3 bases from V and 2 bases from J, with 11 bases between. This CDR3 has 14 residues. In germline, CDR1 is MNHGY, CDR2 SVAAGI. The CDR3 sequence is CASSYDRKAYEQYF. CDR3 nucleotides: TGTGCCAGCAGTTACGACAGGAAGGCCTACGAGCAGTACTTC.

This clonotype showed up just a few times. This may arise from a read error, as a much more abundant clone is one base away. V and J are TRBV28 and TRBJ2-7, with D uncertain. Trimming left V 8 bases short and J 3 bases short, with 23 bases between. The CDR3 has 16 amino acids. From germline, CDR1 is MDHEN and CDR2 SYDVKM. The CDR3 coding sequence is TGTGCCAGCCGCAGTGTCAACAGAACGATTAACTACGAGCAGTACTTC. It codes for CASRSVNRTINYEQYF.

This clonotype was seen at least ten times. The chain employs TRBV3-1 and TRBJ2-1; 11 bases fit TRBD2. The CDR3 is 18 amino acids. CDR1 is LGHDT and CDR2 is YNNKEL in the germline V gene (reference sequence). The V gene end was trimmed by 2 bases and the J gene end by 4 bases; junction bases not matched to a gene: 10. The CDR3 spells CASSQHTFGTSGYNEQFF. The CDR3 DNA reads TGTGCCAGCAGCCAACATACCTTTGGGACTAGCGGTTACAATGAGCAGTTCTTC.

V gene TRBV15 combines with J gene TRBJ2-1; 9 bases line up with TRBD1. The CDR3 has 16 amino acids. The V and J ends lost 5 bases and 5 bases, in that order; junction bases with no gene match: 10. Germline assignment: CDR1 LNHNV and CDR2 YYDKDF (reference sequence). The DNA of the CDR3 is TGTGCCACCAGCTCCAGCCGGACAGGGGCTAACAATGAGCAGTTCTTC. This gives the protein CATSSSRTGANNEQFF.

This clonotype was seen ten or more times. The DNA for the CDR3 is TGCAGTGCCAGTAGCGTGGGGAGCACAGATACGCAGTATTTT. Amino acid sequence: CSASSVGSTDTQYF. The rearrangement joins TRBV20-1 to TRBJ2-3; the D gene is possibly TRBD2 (5 bases). CDR1 and CDR2 from the germline V gene are DFQATT and SNEGSKA (reference sequence). CDR3 length: 14 residues. Trimming shortened V by 6 bases and J by 0 bases, and 13 bases separated the two germline ends.

This sequence joins TRBV19 and TRBJ1-2; D unclear. Trimming pared 3 bases from V and 6 bases from J, leaving 14 bases between. This CDR3 spans 14 amino acids. Germline V gives CDR1 LNHDA, CDR2 SQIVND (reference sequence). CDR3 loop: CASSIEGGFDGYTF. CDR3 DNA sequence: TGTGCCAGTAGTATCGAGGGCGGTTTTGATGGCTACACCTTC.

This clonotype was detected ten times or more. This chain uses TRBV27 with TRBJ2-2; 13 bases agree with TRBD2. The CDR3 extends over 18 amino acids. Germline CDR1 reads MNHEY; CDR2 reads SMNVEV (reference sequence). V gave up 0 bases and J gave up 7 bases; unmatched junction bases: 8. The CDR3, as DNA: TGTGCCAGCAGTTTATCGCGACTAGCGGGAGGAACCGTCGGGGAGCTGTTTTTT. It codes for CASSLSRLAGGTVGELFF.

This clonotype was detected only a few times. The gene calls are TRBV5-1 and TRBJ2-1, with 8 bases that match TRBD2. This CDR3 has 16 amino acids. V lost 0 bases, J lost 4 bases, and 6 bases stayed unmatched. Germline V lookup: CDR1 SGHRS, CDR2 YFSETQ. The CDR3 sequence is CASSLGAGGVYNEQFF. The CDR3 DNA is TGCGCCAGCAGCTTGGGGGCGGGGGGCGTTTACAATGAGCAGTTCTTC. The entire variable domain, with the rest obtained from reference TRBV5-1 and TRBJ2-1, is as follows: KAGVTQTPRYLIKTRGQQVTLSCSPISGHRSVSWYQQTPGQGLQFLFEYFSETQRNKGNFPGRFSGRQFSNSRSEMNVSTLELGDSALYLCASSLGAGGVYNEQFFGPGTRLTVL.

This clonotype has at least ten counts. CDR3 sequence: CASSLWDLNTEAFF. The DNA of the CDR3 is TGTGCCAGCAGTTTATGGGACTTAAACACTGAAGCTTTCTTT. The genes are TRBV28 and TRBJ1-1; D is unclear. Germline assignment: CDR1 MDHEN and CDR2 SYDVKM. The CDR3 length is 14 residues. V was shortened by 0 bases and J by 2 bases, with 7 bases between the two germline ends.

Many counts were recorded for this clonotype. This chain connects TRBV6-6 to TRBJ2-2, with D uncertain. Germline V gene sequence: CDR1 MNHNY, CDR2 SVGAGI (reference sequence). The CDR3 is 14 residues long. V was trimmed by 2 bases and J by 1 base, leaving 5 bases between them. This chain's CDR3 is CASSYLENTGELFF. CDR3 in DNA: TGTGCCAGCAGTTACCTAGAGAACACCGGGGAGCTGTTTTTT.

This clonotype was counted at least ten times. DNA of the CDR3: TGTGCCAGCAGAAGACTAGCGGGAGTAAGGGATGAGCAGTTCTTC. Its translation is CASRRLAGVRDEQFF. V gene TRBV12-3 or TRBV12-4 combines with J gene TRBJ2-1; TRBD2 matches at 12 bases. V was pared by 6 bases and J by 8 bases, with 8 bases of the junction left unmatched. This CDR3 region has 15 residues.

In its sample, this clonotype was seen a few times. This chain connects TRBV20-1 to TRBJ2-2; D is ambiguous. V was clipped by 2 bases and J by 2 bases, with 9 bases between them. The V gene's germline CDR1 is DFQATT and CDR2 SNEGSKA (reference sequence). CDR3 length equals 14 residues. CDR3 residues: CSARFGTNTGELFF. DNA of the CDR3: TGCAGTGCTAGATTCGGTACCAACACCGGGGAGCTGTTTTTT.